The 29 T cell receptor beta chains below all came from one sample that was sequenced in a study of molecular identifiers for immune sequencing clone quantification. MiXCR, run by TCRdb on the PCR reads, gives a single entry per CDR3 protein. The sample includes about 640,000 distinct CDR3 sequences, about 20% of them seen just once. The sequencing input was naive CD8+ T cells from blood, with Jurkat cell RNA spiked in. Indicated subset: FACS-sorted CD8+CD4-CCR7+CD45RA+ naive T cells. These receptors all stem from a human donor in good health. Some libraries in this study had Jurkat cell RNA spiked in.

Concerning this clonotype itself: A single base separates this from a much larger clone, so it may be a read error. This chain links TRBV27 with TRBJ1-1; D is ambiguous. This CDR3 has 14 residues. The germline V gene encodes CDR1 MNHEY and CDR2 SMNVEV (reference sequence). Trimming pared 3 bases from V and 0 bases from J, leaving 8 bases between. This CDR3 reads CASSFTPMNTEAFF. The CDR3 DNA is TGTGCCAGCAGTTTTACACCTATGAACACTGAAGCTTTCTTT.

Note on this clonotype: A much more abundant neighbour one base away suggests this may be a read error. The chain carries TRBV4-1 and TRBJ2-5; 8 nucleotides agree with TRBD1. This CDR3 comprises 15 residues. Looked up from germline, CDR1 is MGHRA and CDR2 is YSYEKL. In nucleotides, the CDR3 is TGCGCCAGCAGCCAAGATTGGACAGGGACAGAGACCCAGTGCTTC. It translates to CASSQDWTGTETQCF.

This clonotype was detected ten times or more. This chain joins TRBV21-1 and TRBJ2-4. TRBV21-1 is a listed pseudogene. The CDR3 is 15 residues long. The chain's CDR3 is CASSFRTSHQNIQYF. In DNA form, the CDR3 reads TGTGCCAGCAGCTTTCGGACTAGTCACCAAAACATTCAGTACTTC.

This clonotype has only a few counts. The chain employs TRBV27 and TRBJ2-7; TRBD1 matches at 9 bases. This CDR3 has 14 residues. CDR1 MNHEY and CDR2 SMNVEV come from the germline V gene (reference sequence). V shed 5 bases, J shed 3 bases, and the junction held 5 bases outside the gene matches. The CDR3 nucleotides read TGTGCCAGCAGTGCCGTGACAGGGGGCTACGAGCAGTACTTC. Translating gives CASSAVTGGYEQYF.

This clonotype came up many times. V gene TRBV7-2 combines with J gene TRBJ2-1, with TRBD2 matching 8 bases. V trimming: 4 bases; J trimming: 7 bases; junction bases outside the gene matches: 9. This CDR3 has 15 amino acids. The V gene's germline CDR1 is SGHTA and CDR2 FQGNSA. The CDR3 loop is CASSSFPGGPNEQFF. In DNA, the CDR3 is TGTGCCAGCAGCTCCTTCCCGGGGGGGCCAAATGAGCAGTTCTTC.

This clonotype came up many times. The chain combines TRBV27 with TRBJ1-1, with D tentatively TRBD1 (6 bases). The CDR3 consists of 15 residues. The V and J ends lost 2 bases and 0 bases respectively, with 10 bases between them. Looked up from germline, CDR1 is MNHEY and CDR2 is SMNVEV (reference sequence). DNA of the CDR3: TGTGCCAGCAGTTTAACAGGGTCGTTGAACACTGAAGCTTTCTTT. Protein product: CASSLTGSLNTEAFF.

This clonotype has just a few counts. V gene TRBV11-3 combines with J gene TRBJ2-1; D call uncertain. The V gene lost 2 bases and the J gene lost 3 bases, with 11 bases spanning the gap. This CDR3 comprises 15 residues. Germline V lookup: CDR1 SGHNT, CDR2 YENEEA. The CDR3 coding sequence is TGTGCCAGCAGCTTAAAGGCAGCCAACTACAATGAGCAGTTCTTC. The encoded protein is CASSLKAANYNEQFF.

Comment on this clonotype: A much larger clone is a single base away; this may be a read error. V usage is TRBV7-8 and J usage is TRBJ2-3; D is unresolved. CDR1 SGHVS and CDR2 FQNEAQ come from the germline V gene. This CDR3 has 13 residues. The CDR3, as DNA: TGTGCCGGCAGCTTACTTCTGGGAGATACGCAGTATTTT. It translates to CAGSLLLGDTQYF.

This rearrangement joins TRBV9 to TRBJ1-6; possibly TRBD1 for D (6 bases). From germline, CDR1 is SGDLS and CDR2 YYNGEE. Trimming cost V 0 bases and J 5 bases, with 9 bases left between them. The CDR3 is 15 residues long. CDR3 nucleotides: TGTGCCAGCAGCGTAGGGGGGGCGGATAATTCACCCCTCCACTTT. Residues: CASSVGGADNSPLHF.

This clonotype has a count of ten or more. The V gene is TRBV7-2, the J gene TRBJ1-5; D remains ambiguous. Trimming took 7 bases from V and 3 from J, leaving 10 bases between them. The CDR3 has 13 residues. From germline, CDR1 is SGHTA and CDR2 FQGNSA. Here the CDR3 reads CASTPWANQPQHF. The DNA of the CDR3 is TGTGCCAGCACCCCGTGGGCCAATCAGCCCCAGCATTTT. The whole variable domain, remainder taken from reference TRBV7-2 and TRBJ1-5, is GAGVSQSPSNKVTEKGKDVELRCDPISGHTALYWYRQSLGQGLEFLIYFQGNSAPDKSGLPSDRFSAERTGGSVSTLTIQRTQQEDSAVYLCASTPWANQPQHFGDGTRLSIL.

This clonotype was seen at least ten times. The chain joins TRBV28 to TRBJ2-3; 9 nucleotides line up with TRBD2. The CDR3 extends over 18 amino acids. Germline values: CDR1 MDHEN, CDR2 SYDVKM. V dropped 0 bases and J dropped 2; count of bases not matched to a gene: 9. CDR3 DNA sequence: TGTGCCAGCAGTTTATGGGCATCGACTAGCGGAGCCACAGATACGCAGTATTTT. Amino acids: CASSLWASTSGATDTQYF.

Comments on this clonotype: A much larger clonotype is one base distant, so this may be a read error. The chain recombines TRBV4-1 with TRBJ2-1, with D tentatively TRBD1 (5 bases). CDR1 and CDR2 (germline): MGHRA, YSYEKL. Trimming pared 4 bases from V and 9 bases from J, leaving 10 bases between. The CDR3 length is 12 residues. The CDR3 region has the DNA TGCGCCAGCAGCCTACATGGGGCTGAGCAGTTCTTC. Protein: CASSLHGAEQFF.

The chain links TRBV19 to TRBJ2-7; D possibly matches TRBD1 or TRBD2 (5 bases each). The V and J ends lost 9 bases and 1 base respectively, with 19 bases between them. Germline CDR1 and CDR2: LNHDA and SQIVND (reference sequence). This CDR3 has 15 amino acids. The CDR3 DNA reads TGTGCCAGCGAGGGGATAGTCCAGGGATCCTACGAGCAGTACTTC. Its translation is CASEGIVQGSYEQYF.

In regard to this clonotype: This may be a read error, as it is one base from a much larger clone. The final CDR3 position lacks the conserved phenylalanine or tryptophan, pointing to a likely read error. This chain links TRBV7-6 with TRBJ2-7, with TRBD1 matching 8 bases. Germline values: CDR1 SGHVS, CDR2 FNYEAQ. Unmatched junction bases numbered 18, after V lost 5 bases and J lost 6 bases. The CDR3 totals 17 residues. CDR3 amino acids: CASSENPSRDRSGEQYL. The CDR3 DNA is TGTGCCAGCAGCGAAAATCCCTCCCGGGACAGGAGTGGCGAGCAGTACCTC.

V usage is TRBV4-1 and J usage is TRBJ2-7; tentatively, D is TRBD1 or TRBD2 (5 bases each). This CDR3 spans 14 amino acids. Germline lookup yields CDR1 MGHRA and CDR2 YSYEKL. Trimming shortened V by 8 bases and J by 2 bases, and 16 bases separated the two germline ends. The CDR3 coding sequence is TGCGCCAGCCGCCCAGGGACGCACACCTACGAGCAGTACTTC. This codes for CASRPGTHTYEQYF.

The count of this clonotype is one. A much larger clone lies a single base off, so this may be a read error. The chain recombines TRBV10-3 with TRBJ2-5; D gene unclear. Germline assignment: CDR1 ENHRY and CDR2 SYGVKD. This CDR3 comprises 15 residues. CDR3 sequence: CAISEWSAGQETQHF. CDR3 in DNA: TGTGCCATCAGTGAGTGGAGCGCTGGTCAAGAGACCCAGCACTTC.

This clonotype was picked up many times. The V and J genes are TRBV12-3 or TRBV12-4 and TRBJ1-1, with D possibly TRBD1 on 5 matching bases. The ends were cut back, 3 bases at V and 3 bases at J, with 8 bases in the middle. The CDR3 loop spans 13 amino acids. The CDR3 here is CASSFGADTEAFF. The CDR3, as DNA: TGTGCCAGCAGTTTCGGGGCAGACACTGAAGCTTTCTTT.

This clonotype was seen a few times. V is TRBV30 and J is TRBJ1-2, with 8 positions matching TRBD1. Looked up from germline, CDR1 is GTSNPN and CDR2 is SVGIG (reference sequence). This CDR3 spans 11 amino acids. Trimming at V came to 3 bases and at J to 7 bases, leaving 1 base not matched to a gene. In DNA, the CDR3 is TGTGCCTGGAGGGACAGGGTTGGCTACACCTTC. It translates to CAWRDRVGYTF.

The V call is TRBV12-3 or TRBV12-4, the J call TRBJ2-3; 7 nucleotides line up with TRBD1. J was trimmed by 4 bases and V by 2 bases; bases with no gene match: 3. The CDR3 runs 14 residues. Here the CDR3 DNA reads TGTGCCAGCAGTTTATACAGGGGCGCAGATACGCAGTATTTT. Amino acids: CASSLYRGADTQYF.

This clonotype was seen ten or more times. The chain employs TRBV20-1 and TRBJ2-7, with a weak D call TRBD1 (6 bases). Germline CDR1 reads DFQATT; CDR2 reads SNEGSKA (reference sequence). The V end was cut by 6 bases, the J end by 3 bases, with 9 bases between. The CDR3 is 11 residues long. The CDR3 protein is CSAPTGYEQYF. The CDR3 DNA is TGCAGTGCCCCGACAGGCTACGAGCAGTACTTC.

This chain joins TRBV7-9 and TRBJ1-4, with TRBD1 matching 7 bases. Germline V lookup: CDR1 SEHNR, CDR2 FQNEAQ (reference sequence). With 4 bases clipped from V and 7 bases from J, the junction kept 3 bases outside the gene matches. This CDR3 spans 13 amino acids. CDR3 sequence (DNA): TGTGCCAGCAGCTCGACAGGGTTTGAAAAACTGTTTTTT. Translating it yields CASSSTGFEKLFF.

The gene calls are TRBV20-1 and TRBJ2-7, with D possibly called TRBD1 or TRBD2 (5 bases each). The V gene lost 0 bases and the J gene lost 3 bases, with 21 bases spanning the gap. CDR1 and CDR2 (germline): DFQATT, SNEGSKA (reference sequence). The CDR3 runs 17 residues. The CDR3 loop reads CSARDSLRGVAGYEQYF. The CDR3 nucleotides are TGCAGTGCTAGAGATAGTTTGAGGGGAGTGGCAGGCTACGAGCAGTACTTC.

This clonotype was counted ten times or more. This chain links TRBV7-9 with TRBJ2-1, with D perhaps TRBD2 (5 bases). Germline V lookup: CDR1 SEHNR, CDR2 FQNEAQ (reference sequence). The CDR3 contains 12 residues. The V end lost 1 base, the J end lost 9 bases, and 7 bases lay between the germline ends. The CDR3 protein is CASSLVGSEQFF. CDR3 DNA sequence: TGTGCCAGCAGCTTAGTGGGGAGTGAGCAGTTCTTC.

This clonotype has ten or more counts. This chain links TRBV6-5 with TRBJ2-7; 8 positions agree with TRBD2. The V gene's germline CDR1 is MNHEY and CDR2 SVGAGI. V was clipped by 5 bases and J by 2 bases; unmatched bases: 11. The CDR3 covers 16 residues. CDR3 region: CASSLTPSGLTYEQYF. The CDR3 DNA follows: TGTGCCAGCAGTCTAACTCCTAGCGGGCTGACCTACGAGCAGTACTTC.

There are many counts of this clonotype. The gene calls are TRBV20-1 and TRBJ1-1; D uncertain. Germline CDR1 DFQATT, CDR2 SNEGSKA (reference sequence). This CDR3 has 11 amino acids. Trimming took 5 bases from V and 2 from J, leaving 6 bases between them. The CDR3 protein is CSAPRNTEAFF. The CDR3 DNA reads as TGCAGTGCTCCCAGAAACACTGAAGCTTTCTTT.

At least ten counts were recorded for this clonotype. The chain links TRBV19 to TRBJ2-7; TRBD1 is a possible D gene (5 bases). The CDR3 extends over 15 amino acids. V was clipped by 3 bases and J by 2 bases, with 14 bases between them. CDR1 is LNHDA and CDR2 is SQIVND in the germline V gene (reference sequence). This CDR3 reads CASSIKSQGPYEQYF. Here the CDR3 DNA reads TGTGCCAGTAGTATCAAGTCCCAGGGCCCCTACGAGCAGTACTTC.

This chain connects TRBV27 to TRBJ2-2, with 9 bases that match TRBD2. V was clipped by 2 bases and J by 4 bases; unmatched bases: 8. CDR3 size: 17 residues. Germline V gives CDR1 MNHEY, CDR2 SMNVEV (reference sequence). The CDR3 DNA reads TGTGCCAGCAGTTTAGGGGGGGTAGCGGGAGCCACCGGGGAGCTGTTTTTT. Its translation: CASSLGGVAGATGELFF.

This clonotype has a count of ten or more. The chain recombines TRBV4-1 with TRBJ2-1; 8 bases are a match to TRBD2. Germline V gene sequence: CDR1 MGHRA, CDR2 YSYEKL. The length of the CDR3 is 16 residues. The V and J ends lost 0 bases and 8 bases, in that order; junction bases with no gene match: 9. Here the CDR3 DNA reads TGCGCCAGCAGCCAAGAGTGGCGGGGGGTTTTGGATGAGCAGTTCTTC. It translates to CASSQEWRGVLDEQFF.

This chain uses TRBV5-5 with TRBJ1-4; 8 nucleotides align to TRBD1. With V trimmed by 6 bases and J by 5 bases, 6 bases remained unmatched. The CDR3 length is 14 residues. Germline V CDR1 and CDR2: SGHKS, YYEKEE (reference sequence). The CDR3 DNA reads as TGTGCCAGCACCCCGGGACAGGTGAATGAAAAACTGTTTTTT. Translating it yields CASTPGQVNEKLFF.